This TCR beta chain was retrieved from a study of shared clonotypes between healthy human individuals. Findings and limits, study-wide: Across a handful of donors, naive CD4 shared roughly 5%, naive CD8 about 3.2%, memory CD4 over 2%, memory CD8 over 0.3%.

Here immunoSEQ multiplex PCR was the method, and the copy in TCRdb shows in-frame clones only, minus some. The sample lists 550,000 to 750,000 clones, about 95% occurring once. Germline loops: CDR1 SGDLS, CDR2 YYNGEE. V was trimmed by 4 bases and J by 3 bases, leaving 19 bases between them. The CDR3 has 17 residues. CD45RO-negative, CCR7-selected cells formed the naive CD8 fraction, which excluded terminally differentiated effector memory CD45RA+ cells. About this clone itself: The target antigen is unknown.

Sequenced input: naive CD8+ T cells sorted from blood. The sequence derives from a woman in her thirties in good health. The gene calls are TRBV9 and TRBJ1-4, with D tentatively TRBD1 (5 bases). In nucleotides, the CDR3 is TGTGCCAGCAGCTCGGACGGGGGGACCGGAGCTAATGAAAAACTGTTTTTT. Translated: CASSSDGGTGANEKLFF.